What follows describes a single T cell receptor (beta chain). Seattle's enrolled individuals joined amid active infection and were then monitored longitudinally. Germline V gives CDR1 MGHRA, CDR2 YSYEKL. CDR3 length: 17 amino acids. V lost 4 bases and J lost 3; bases outside the gene matches: 8. Assay used: immunoSEQ multiplex PCR; TCRdb lists only in-frame clones, some missing. The sample carries 250,000 to 300,000 clones, approximately 87% recorded once. This sample is part of a study of blood T cell repertoires in COVID-19. The genes are TRBV4-1 and TRBJ2-1, with 11 bases aligning to TRBD2. This receptor was taken from a woman in her 30s with COVID-19, enrolled during active disease. Sequenced input: peripheral blood. The CDR3 region has the DNA TGCGCCAGCAGCCCCCGGATGGGGACTAGCGGCTACAATGAGCAGTTCTTC. This translates into CASSPRMGTSGYNEQFF.